This section outlines one T cell receptor beta chain sequence together with its context. Donor samples were obtained from healthy Caucasian individuals from Russia, aged roughly 6 to 90. Every donor contributed approximately 10 milliliters of peripheral blood by blood draw. The data derive from a study of blood T cells in healthy people across ages. Trimming removed 7 bases at V and 0 bases at J, with 22 bases between. The CDR3 has 17 residues. Germline CDR1 is SEHNR and CDR2 is FQNEAQ (reference sequence). For the second PCR, which ran for about 6 to 11 cycles, a sample-barcoded 5' primer and a J-beta primer mix were used. Through a template-switch adaptor with 12 random nucleotides, each cDNA molecule received a tag. TCRdb analysed the 5' RACE reads with MiXCR anew, one entry per CDR3 protein. This table holds roughly 1.5 million distinct CDR3 sequences, less than 45% found once.

The rearrangement links TRBV7-9 to TRBJ2-7, with D perhaps assigned TRBD1 or TRBD2 (6 bases each). The sequenced material came from blood. The TCR originated in a woman aged 18-29 years in good health. CDR3 protein: CASIKYGGRGASYEQYF. The DNA for the CDR3 is TGTGCCAGCATCAAATACGGGGGTAGGGGGGCCTCCTACGAGCAGTACTTC.